One sample yielded the 17 T cell receptor beta chains listed below, sequenced in a study of T cell responses to AZD1222 COVID-19 vaccine. Produced via immunoSEQ multiplex PCR; TCRdb's table is partial and in-frame only. The sample has 110,000 or so clones; about 89% are singletons. Specimen: peripheral blood, collected on day 0 of AZD1222 vaccination. The source of these receptors is an adult in good health.

This sequence joins TRBV30 and TRBJ2-2; possible D gene TRBD2, 7 bases. Germline CDR1 is GTSNPN and CDR2 is SVGIG (reference sequence). The CDR3 contains 14 residues. V dropped 4 bases and J dropped 0 bases, with 9 bases sitting between them. CDR3 sequence (DNA): TGTGCCTGGAAGGGGGGGACGAACACCGGGGAGCTGTTTTTT. This translates into CAWKGGTNTGELFF.

V is TRBV9 and J is TRBJ1-1; D is uncertain. The V gene lost 0 bases and the J gene lost 5 bases, with 11 bases spanning the gap. The germline V gene encodes CDR1 SGDLS and CDR2 YYNGEE. The CDR3 consists of 14 residues. In DNA form, the CDR3 reads TGTGCCAGCAGCGTAGACGGGGTGTCAACTGAAGCTTTCTTT. Amino acid sequence: CASSVDGVSTEAFF.

This sequence joins TRBV7-9 and TRBJ2-5, with 8 nucleotides matching TRBD1. The CDR3 loop spans 16 amino acids. V dropped 3 bases and J dropped 2; count of bases not matched to a gene: 8. Germline V gives CDR1 SEHNR, CDR2 FQNEAQ (reference sequence). The CDR3 here is CASSFRQGAGQETQYF. CDR3 DNA sequence: TGTGCCAGCAGCTTTAGGCAGGGGGCGGGTCAAGAGACCCAGTACTTC.

The genes are TRBV30 and TRBJ1-6; D is possibly TRBD1 (5 bases). This CDR3 region has 13 residues. The V and J ends lost 5 bases and 10 bases respectively, with 15 bases between them. CDR1 is GTSNPN, CDR2 SVGIG, per germline (reference sequence). CDR3 DNA sequence: TGTGCCTGGGACCCCGGGGCGCGGTCACCCCTCCACTTT. This codes for CAWDPGARSPLHF.

In its sample, this clone was seen once. J is TRBJ1-4 and V is TRBV18; D is undetermined. V dropped 6 bases and J dropped 3 bases, with 17 bases sitting between them. Germline-derived CDR1 and CDR2 are KGHSH and LQKENI. CDR3 length: 16 residues. DNA of the CDR3: TGTGCCAGCTCCGGCTTAGGGAGACTCGCTAATGAAAAACTGTTTTTT. It encodes CASSGLGRLANEKLFF. Complete variable domain (other parts from reference TRBV18 and TRBJ1-4): NAGVMQNPRHLVRRRGQEARLRCSPMKGHSHVYWYRQLPEEGLKFMVYLQKENIIDESGMPKERFSAEFPKEGPSILRIQQVVRGDSAAYFCASSGLGRLANEKLFFGSGTQLSVL.

The V and J genes are TRBV11-2 and TRBJ1-1; possible D gene TRBD1, 5 bases. Deletions cut 8 bases from V and 5 bases from J, with 9 bases between. From germline, CDR1 is SGHAT and CDR2 FQNNGV. The CDR3 is 11 amino acids. This CDR3 is CASPWGTEAFF. The CDR3 DNA reads as TGTGCCAGCCCCTGGGGGACTGAAGCTTTCTTT.

In DNA form, the CDR3 reads TGTGCCAGTATAGGGGAGCCCGGCCAGGCCGGCTCCTATAATTCACCCCTCCACTTT. This encodes CASIGEPGQAGSYNSPLHF. The rearrangement joins TRBV19 to TRBJ1-6; possible D gene TRBD1, 5 bases. Germline CDR1 LNHDA, CDR2 SQIVND (reference sequence). The CDR3 is made up of 19 amino acids. V was clipped by 7 bases and J by 0 bases, with 22 bases between them.

The V gene is TRBV19, the J gene TRBJ1-5; TRBD1 might be the D (5 bases). The CDR3 is 18 residues long. Germline CDR1 and CDR2: LNHDA and SQIVND (reference sequence). V lost 4 bases, J lost 4 bases, and 23 bases lay in between. CDR3 residues: CASSTTSATGLSNQPQHF. In nucleotides, the CDR3 is TGTGCCAGTAGTACCACCTCAGCAACGGGACTGTCGAATCAGCCCCAGCATTTT.

The rearrangement uses TRBV4-2 and TRBJ1-2; D remains unclear. V was trimmed by 7 bases and J by 6 bases, leaving 18 bases between them. The germline V gene encodes CDR1 LGHNA and CDR2 YNFKEQ. This CDR3 region has 14 residues. CDR3 DNA sequence: TGTGCCAGCATGAGGGTAGGCAGTGGTAATGGCTACACCTTC. Translated, it gives CASMRVGSGNGYTF.

The gene calls are TRBV19 and TRBJ1-1; a possible D gene is TRBD1 (5 bases). Germline V gene lookup returns CDR1 LNHDA and CDR2 SQIVND (reference sequence). V was clipped by 10 bases and J by 3 bases, with 15 bases between them. This CDR3 spans 13 amino acids. The CDR3 is CATGPGLDTEAFF. The CDR3 nucleotides are TGTGCCACCGGACCGGGACTGGACACTGAAGCTTTCTTT.

CDR3 sequence: CASSAQGAGNTIYF. The CDR3 bases are TGCGCCAGCAGCGCACAGGGGGCTGGAAACACCATATATTTT. V usage is TRBV5-1 and J usage is TRBJ1-3; TRBD1 matches 8 bases. This CDR3 contains 14 residues. The V gene's germline CDR1 is SGHRS and CDR2 YFSETQ. Trimming removed 4 bases from V and 2 bases from J; junction bases left unmatched: 2.

The V and J genes are TRBV15 and TRBJ2-7; no clear D. Germline values: CDR1 LNHNV, CDR2 YYDKDF (reference sequence). The CDR3 extends over 13 amino acids. Trimming shortened V by 0 bases and J by 6 bases, and 9 bases separated the two germline ends. The CDR3 loop reads CATSRDSISEQYF. CDR3 nucleotides: TGTGCCACCAGCAGAGATTCCATTTCCGAGCAGTACTTC. The full variable domain, in which reference TRBV15 and TRBJ2-7 provide the parts outside the CDR3, is DAMVIQNPRYQVTQFGKPVTLSCSQTLNHNVMYWYQQKSSQAPKLLFHYYDKDFNNEADTPDNFQSRRPNTSFCFLDIRSPGLGDTAMYLCATSRDSISEQYFGPGTRLTVT.

The chain is built from TRBV19 and TRBJ1-2; a weak D match, TRBD1 (5 bases). This CDR3 spans 14 amino acids. Germline V gene data show CDR1 as LNHDA and CDR2 as SQIVND (reference sequence). Trimming took 0 bases from V and 6 from J, leaving 11 bases between them. The CDR3 is CASSIDRTRDGYTF. The CDR3 DNA is TGTGCCAGTAGTATAGACCGGACCAGGGATGGCTACACCTTC.

The chain joins TRBV5-1 to TRBJ2-4, with 8 bases lining up with TRBD1. After removal of 7 bases from V and 5 bases from J, the junction contained 5 bases not matched to a gene. The CDR3 extends over 13 amino acids. Germline V gene lookup returns CDR1 SGHRS and CDR2 YFSETQ. CDR3 protein: CASQADRENIQYF. The CDR3 DNA is TGCGCCAGCCAGGCGGACAGGGAAAACATTCAGTACTTC.

The V call is TRBV4-1, the J call TRBJ1-5; maybe TRBD1 (5 bases). The CDR3 length is 19 residues. Germline-derived CDR1 and CDR2 are MGHRA and YSYEKL. The V gene lost 0 bases and the J gene lost 0 bases, with 18 bases spanning the gap. CDR3 nucleotide sequence: TGCGCCAGCAGCCAAGATTTGTTCGGGGCTTTCAATAGCAATCAGCCCCAGCATTTT. It yields the protein CASSQDLFGAFNSNQPQHF.

This clone has only one observation. Sequence at one end of the junction differs from germline and may be a read error. This chain connects TRBV19 to TRBJ1-2; 10 positions match TRBD1. The CDR3 covers 13 residues. CDR1 and CDR2 (germline): LNHDA, SQIVND (reference sequence). Written as DNA, the CDR3 is TGTGCCAGTAGTTTAGACAGGGGGCATGGCTACACCTTC. Its translation is CASSLDRGHGYTF.

The chain employs TRBV4-3 and TRBJ1-1; D ambiguous. Germline lookup yields CDR1 LGHNA and CDR2 YSLEER. The CDR3 is 14 amino acids. Trimming pared 5 bases from V and 4 bases from J, leaving 14 bases between. CDR3 coding DNA: TGCGCCAGCAGCTTGGGTGCGGATAGCACTGAAGCTTTCTTT. Translating gives CASSLGADSTEAFF.